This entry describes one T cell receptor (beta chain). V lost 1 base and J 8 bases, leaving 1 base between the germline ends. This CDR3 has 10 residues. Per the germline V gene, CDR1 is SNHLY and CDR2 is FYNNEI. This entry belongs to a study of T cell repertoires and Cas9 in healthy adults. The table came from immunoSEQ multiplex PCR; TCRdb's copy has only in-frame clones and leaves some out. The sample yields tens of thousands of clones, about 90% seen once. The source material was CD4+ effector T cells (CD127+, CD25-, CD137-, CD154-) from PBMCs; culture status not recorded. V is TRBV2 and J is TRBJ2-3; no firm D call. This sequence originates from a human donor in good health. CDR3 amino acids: CASSEGTQYF. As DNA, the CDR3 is TGTGCCAGCAGTGAAGGTACGCAGTATTTT.